This T cell receptor beta chain was captured by sequencing in a study of blood T cells in healthy people across ages. Germline V gene sequence: CDR1 LGHDT, CDR2 YNNKEL (reference sequence). The CDR3 loop spans 14 amino acids. Per individual sample, total RNA of at least 5.5 micrograms was extracted. Through a sample-barcoded 5' primer and a J-beta primer mix, a second PCR was run for about 6 to 11 cycles. MiXCR was run by TCRdb on the 5' RACE reads, yielding one entry per CDR3 protein. The sample yields 760,000 or so distinct CDR3 sequences, approximately 25% seen once. This clonotype was observed at least ten times. In addition, the sample was reused for a study of T cells of mothers and their children. Per that paper: Each child contributed about 3 million TCR beta CDR3 reads, while each mother contributed over 8.5 million.

Specimen: blood. This clonotype was sampled from a boy aged 5-17 years in good health. This rearrangement joins TRBV3-1 to TRBJ2-1, with no clear D. The J call may be wrong; the DNA end is better matched by TRBJ2-7. CDR3 sequence reads: CASSQGLQPAEQYF. The CDR3 DNA sequence: TGTGCCAGCAGCCAAGGTCTACAGCCAGCCGAGCAGTACTTC.